This T cell receptor beta chain comes out of a study of T cells in Graves' hyperthyroidism and ophthalmopathy. Study results and limitations: Stable hyperthyroidism was separated from ophthalmopathy by a model based on 13 V-J features. Most clonotypes expanded in thyroid above 0.001 were likewise present in blood.

TCR beta CDR3 regions were amplified from RNA transcripts. HTBI primers were used for first-round RT-PCR of the TCR CDR3. TCRdb fed the multiplex PCR reads into MiXCR, producing one record per CDR3 protein. Of around 190,000 distinct CDR3 sequences listed, around a sixth are singletons. This clonotype has ten or more counts. Its matching antigen is unknown. A lack of ophthalmopathy progression within 18 months defined stable Graves' hyperthyroidism. A patient was excluded if there was uncontrolled infection, other autoimmune disease, pregnancy or lactation. Germline lookup yields CDR1 MDHEN and CDR2 SYDVKM. The CDR3 runs to 16 residues. With 6 bases clipped from V and 4 bases from J, the junction kept 7 bases outside the gene matches.

V gene TRBV28 combines with J gene TRBJ2-1; 12 positions match TRBD2. The sequencing input was blood. The clonotype originates from a woman aged 45-60 years with Graves' hyperthyroidism. CDR3 region: CASRGLAGPVYNEQFF. CDR3 sequence (DNA): TGTGCCAGCAGAGGACTAGCGGGGCCTGTTTACAATGAGCAGTTCTTC.